The 11 T cell receptor beta chains in this list originate from one sample, sequenced in a study of T cell responses to AZD1222 COVID-19 vaccine. The protocol was immunoSEQ multiplex PCR, while the TCRdb copy is restricted to in-frame clones and leaves out a portion. The sample lists 140,000 or so clones, roughly nine tenths occurring once. The source material was peripheral blood, sampled 28 days after the second dose of the MenACWY control vaccine. The receptors come from an adult who received the MenACWY meningococcal vaccine as a control.

This clone was recorded only once. The gene calls are TRBV2 and TRBJ2-4; 9 bases are a match to TRBD1. The junction had 11 bases not matched to a gene; V was cut back by 7 bases and J by 7 bases. Germline-derived CDR1 and CDR2 are SNHLY and FYNNEI. CDR3 length equals 15 residues. CDR3 in amino acids: CASNRDRGGLNIQYF. For the CDR3, the DNA is TGTGCCAGCAACCGAGACAGGGGGGGATTGAACATTCAGTACTTC.

This clone was recorded a few times. J is TRBJ2-7 and V is TRBV5-1; 9 positions match TRBD1. The V gene end was trimmed by 6 bases and the J gene end by 0 bases; junction bases not matched to a gene: 10. Germline V gives CDR1 SGHRS, CDR2 YFSETQ. The CDR3 loop spans 16 amino acids. CDR3 DNA sequence: TGCGCCAGCAACCCGGGACAGGGTTCCCGCTCCTACGAGCAGTACTTC. Its translation: CASNPGQGSRSYEQYF.

V and J are TRBV28 and TRBJ2-4, with D unclear. This CDR3 comprises 16 residues. Trimming pared 5 bases from V and 0 bases from J, leaving 14 bases between. The V gene's germline CDR1 is MDHEN and CDR2 SYDVKM. CDR3 loop: CASSEPGPIAKNIQYF. For the CDR3, the DNA is TGTGCCAGCAGTGAACCGGGTCCGATAGCCAAAAACATTCAGTACTTC. Supplemented by reference TRBV28 and TRBJ2-4, the full variable domain reads DVKVTQSSRYLVKRTGEKVFLECVQDMDHENMFWYRQDPGLGLRLIYFSYDVKMKEKGDIPEGYSVSREKKERFSLILESASTNQTSMYLCASSEPGPIAKNIQYFGAGTRLSVL.

The CDR3 reads CASSLGTGRWAGELFF. CDR3 sequence (DNA): TGCGCCAGCAGCCTCGGGACAGGACGGTGGGCCGGGGAGCTGTTTTTT. J is TRBJ2-2 and V is TRBV5-1, with 8 positions matching TRBD1. Germline V gene lookup returns CDR1 SGHRS and CDR2 YFSETQ. The CDR3 length is 16 residues. V was clipped by 4 bases and J by 6 bases; unmatched bases: 11.

The chain has TRBV11-2 and TRBJ1-1; D uncertain. Germline CDR1 reads SGHAT; CDR2 reads FQNNGV. The CDR3 totals 14 residues. V lost 0 bases to trimming and J lost 8 bases, with 13 bases between them. CDR3 region: CASSLEAPRVEAFF. The DNA of the CDR3 is TGTGCCAGCAGCTTAGAGGCGCCCCGTGTGGAAGCTTTCTTT.

The chain is built from TRBV18 and TRBJ1-5; D remains unclear. The CDR3 extends over 15 amino acids. Germline values: CDR1 KGHSH, CDR2 LQKENI. Trimming removed 3 bases from V and 2 bases from J, with 11 bases in between. CDR3 amino acids: CASSPTRAGNQPQHF. CDR3 bases: TGTGCCAGCTCACCCACAAGGGCCGGCAATCAGCCCCAGCATTTT.

V is TRBV28 and J is TRBJ2-7; 8 nucleotides align to TRBD2. CDR1 is MDHEN, CDR2 SYDVKM, per germline. This CDR3 is built from 13 residues. The V and J ends lost 5 bases and 4 bases, in that order; junction bases with no gene match: 4. CDR3 residues: CASSSGGTYEQYF. CDR3 DNA sequence: TGTGCCAGCAGTAGCGGGGGCACGTACGAGCAGTACTTC.

The chain combines TRBV2 with TRBJ1-6, with unresolved D. CDR1 and CDR2 from the germline V gene are SNHLY and FYNNEI. This CDR3 spans 15 amino acids. The V and J ends lost 5 bases and 0 bases respectively, with 8 bases between them. The CDR3 sequence is CASSSGISYNSPLHF. In nucleotides, the CDR3 is TGTGCCAGCAGTTCAGGAATCTCCTATAATTCACCCCTCCACTTT.

The CDR3 region is CASSARDIGGYTF. In nucleotides, the CDR3 is TGTGCCAGCAGTGCACGGGACATTGGTGGCTACACCTTC. The V and J genes are TRBV25-1 and TRBJ1-2; weak D call: TRBD1 (6 bases). V lost 4 bases, J lost 7 bases, and 13 bases lay in between. The CDR3 is 13 residues long. Germline values: CDR1 MGHDK, CDR2 SYGVNS.

This chain connects TRBV6-5 to TRBJ2-7, with 7 bases matching TRBD1. Trimming took 0 bases from V and 3 from J; bases not matched to a gene: 8. The germline CDR1 and CDR2 sequences are MNHEY and SVGAGI. This CDR3 has 16 residues. The CDR3 DNA reads as TGTGCCAGCAGTTACTCGACAGGGTCAGGCGGCTACGAGCAGTACTTC. Encoded protein: CASSYSTGSGGYEQYF.

The V gene is TRBV11-2, the J gene TRBJ1-2; TRBD1 is a possible D gene (5 bases). The germline CDR1 and CDR2 sequences are SGHAT and FQNNGV. The CDR3 has 10 amino acids. Trimming cost V 11 bases and J 8 bases, with 12 bases left between them. In DNA, the CDR3 is TGTGCCTGCTGGACACGAGGCTACACCTTC. As protein: CACWTRGYTF.